This TCR beta chain was obtained from a study of blood T cell repertoires in COVID-19. The method was immunoSEQ multiplex PCR; TCRdb's version includes in-frame clones alone and lacks a portion of them. In the table there are 55,000 to 70,000 clones, roughly 88% of which are singletons. The germline gives CDR1 SGHTA, CDR2 FQGNSA. V was trimmed by 2 bases and J by 5 bases, leaving 5 bases between them. The CDR3 spans 12 residues. This receptor was taken from a woman aged 55-75 years with COVID-19, enrolled during active disease. The chain recombines TRBV7-2 with TRBJ2-3; D unclear. Sequences were obtained from peripheral blood. The CDR3 region is CASSLLRDTQYF. The DNA for the CDR3 is TGTGCCAGCAGCTTACTTCGAGATACGCAGTATTTT.